The 5 T cell receptor beta chains below all came from one sample that was sequenced in a study of graft-versus-host responses after intestinal transplantation. The assay was immunoSEQ multiplex PCR, and TCRdb's table has in-frame clones only and misses some. The table has about 120,000 clones, 90% seen once. Their target antigens are unknown. The material was unstimulated CD4+ T cells sorted from spleen or lymph node cells, obtained before intestinal transplant. Receptor source: a human donor who received an intestinal transplant.

The genes are TRBV19 and TRBJ2-3; 8 positions agree with TRBD1. The germline CDR1 and CDR2 sequences are LNHDA and SQIVND (reference sequence). This CDR3 comprises 22 residues. V shed 10 bases, J shed 2 bases, and the junction held 32 bases outside the gene matches. The CDR3 here is CATTGTVWRQGLRVALTDTQYF. CDR3 sequence (DNA): TGTGCCACCACGGGGACGGTTTGGAGACAGGGGTTGAGGGTGGCCCTCACAGATACGCAGTATTTT.

The chain joins TRBV6-5 to TRBJ1-5; 9 bases are shared with TRBD1. The CDR3 has 14 residues. Losses at the gene ends were 5 bases for V and 7 bases for J; bases not matched to a gene: 6. Germline loops: CDR1 MNHEY, CDR2 SVGAGI. Here the CDR3 DNA reads TGTGCCAGCAGTAAGACGGGACAGGGACAGCCCCAGCATTTT. This gives the protein CASSKTGQGQPQHF.

The chain combines TRBV5-8 with TRBJ2-1; 10 bases line up with TRBD2. The CDR3 totals 20 residues. The V segment lost 4 bases and the J segment 2 bases; nucleotides outside the gene matches: 18. The germline V gene encodes CDR1 SGHTS and CDR2 YDEGEE. The CDR3 loop reads CASSLWRGLAEGGAYNEQFF. The CDR3, as DNA: TGTGCCAGCAGCCTTTGGCGCGGACTAGCGGAGGGGGGGGCCTACAATGAGCAGTTCTTC.

V usage is TRBV28 and J usage is TRBJ1-2; 7 bases are shared with TRBD1. Per the germline V gene, CDR1 is MDHEN and CDR2 is SYDVKM. This CDR3 has 14 amino acids. V was clipped by 6 bases and J by 7 bases; unmatched bases: 11. The CDR3 protein is CASRTTGSNAGYTF. CDR3 DNA: TGTGCCAGCAGGACGACAGGGTCAAACGCTGGCTACACCTTC.

This chain joins TRBV7-6 and TRBJ2-5, with D perhaps matching TRBD2 (5 bases). The CDR3 is 15 residues long. Germline CDR1 reads SGHVS; CDR2 reads FNYEAQ. With 1 base removed from V and 7 bases from J, the gap between germline ends came to 16 bases. The CDR3 bases are TGTGCCAGCAGCTTAGGGGTGCCGGGAAAAGGGACCCAGTACTTC. Its protein is CASSLGVPGKGTQYF.